A single sample gave rise to the 5 T cell receptor beta chains below, sequenced in a study of blood T cell repertoires in COVID-19. Sequencing was performed with immunoSEQ multiplex PCR; in TCRdb, only in-frame clones are kept and a portion is missing. The sample yields over 350,000 clones, around 89% seen once. Sequencing used PBMCs or T cells enriched from blood (not recorded which). These receptors were collected from a woman younger than 30 who had recovered from COVID-19.

This chain uses TRBV7-3 with TRBJ2-3; 9 nucleotides line up with TRBD2. This CDR3 region has 15 residues. V trimming: 5 bases; J trimming: 2 bases; junction bases outside the gene matches: 5. CDR1 and CDR2 from the germline V gene are SGHTA and FQGTGA. CDR3 sequence: CASSPSSGATDTQYF. CDR3 sequence (DNA): TGTGCCAGCAGCCCATCTAGCGGGGCCACAGATACGCAGTATTTT.

The chain has TRBV5-5 and TRBJ2-1, with D perhaps matching TRBD2 (6 bases). The V gene lost 1 base and the J gene lost 6 bases, with 14 bases spanning the gap. This CDR3 spans 15 amino acids. Germline CDR1 and CDR2: SGHKS and YYEKEE (reference sequence). CDR3 nucleotides: TGTGCCAGCAGCTTGACCTGGGGGAGGACCAATGAGCAGTTCTTC. It translates to CASSLTWGRTNEQFF.

The rearrangement uses TRBV15 and TRBJ1-4; D gene unclear. Between the trimmed V and J ends, which lost 3 bases and 0 bases, there was a span of 8 bases. The CDR3 sequence is 15 residues long. The germline V gene has CDR1 LNHNV and CDR2 YYDKDF (reference sequence). The CDR3: CATSRDYPTNEKLFF. As DNA, the CDR3 is TGTGCCACCAGCAGGGACTATCCAACTAATGAAAAACTGTTTTTT.

The chain couples TRBV15 to TRBJ1-3; TRBD1 might be the D (5 bases). Germline V gene sequence: CDR1 LNHNV, CDR2 YYDKDF (reference sequence). The CDR3 runs 15 residues. Between the trimmed V and J ends, which lost 1 base and 0 bases, there was a span of 7 bases. The CDR3 nucleotides are TGTGCCACCAGCAGAGCAGGGCTCTCTGGAAACACCATATATTTT. It codes for CATSRAGLSGNTIYF. Full variable domain (missing parts from reference TRBV15 and TRBJ1-3): DAMVIQNPRYQVTQFGKPVTLSCSQTLNHNVMYWYQQKSSQAPKLLFHYYDKDFNNEADTPDNFQSRRPNTSFCFLDIRSPGLGDTAMYLCATSRAGLSGNTIYFGEGSWLTVV.

The chain joins TRBV5-1 to TRBJ2-7; 7 bases match TRBD2. J gave up 3 bases and V 4 bases, and 4 bases lay outside the gene matches. The CDR3 extends over 13 amino acids. Germline V gene sequence: CDR1 SGHRS, CDR2 YFSETQ. The CDR3 nucleotides read TGCGCCAGCAGCCGGGGGAGGGACTACGAGCAGTACTTC. Amino acid sequence: CASSRGRDYEQYF.